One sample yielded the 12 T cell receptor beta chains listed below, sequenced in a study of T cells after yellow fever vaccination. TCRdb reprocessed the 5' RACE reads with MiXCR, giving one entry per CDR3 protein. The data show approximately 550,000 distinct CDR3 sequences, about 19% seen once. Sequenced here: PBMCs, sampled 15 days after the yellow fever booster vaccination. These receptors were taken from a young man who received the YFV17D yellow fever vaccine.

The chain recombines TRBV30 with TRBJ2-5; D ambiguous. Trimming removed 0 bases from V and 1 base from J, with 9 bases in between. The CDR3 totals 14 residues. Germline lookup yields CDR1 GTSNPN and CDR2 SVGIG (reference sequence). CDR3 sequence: CAWSVLGRQETQYF. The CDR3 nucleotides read TGTGCCTGGAGTGTTTTAGGGCGCCAAGAGACCCAGTACTTC.

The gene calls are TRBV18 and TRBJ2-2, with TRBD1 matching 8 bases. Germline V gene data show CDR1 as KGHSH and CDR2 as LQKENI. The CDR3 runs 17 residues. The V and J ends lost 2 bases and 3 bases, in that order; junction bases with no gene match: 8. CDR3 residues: CASSPKTTGVYTGELFF. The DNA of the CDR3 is TGTGCCAGCTCACCAAAGACGACAGGGGTGTACACCGGGGAGCTGTTTTTT.

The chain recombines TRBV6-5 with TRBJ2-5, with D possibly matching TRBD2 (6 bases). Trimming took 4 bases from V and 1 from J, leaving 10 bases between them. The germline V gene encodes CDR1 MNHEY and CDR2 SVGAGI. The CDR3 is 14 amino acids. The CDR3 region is CASSSWEAQETQYF. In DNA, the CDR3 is TGTGCCAGCAGTTCTTGGGAGGCCCAAGAGACCCAGTACTTC.

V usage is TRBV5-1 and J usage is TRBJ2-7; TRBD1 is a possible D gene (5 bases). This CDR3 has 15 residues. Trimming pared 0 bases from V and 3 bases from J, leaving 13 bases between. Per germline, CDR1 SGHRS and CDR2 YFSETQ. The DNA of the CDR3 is TGCGCCAGCAGCTTGGCCACGGAAGGGGTCTACGAGCAGTACTTC. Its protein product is CASSLATEGVYEQYF.

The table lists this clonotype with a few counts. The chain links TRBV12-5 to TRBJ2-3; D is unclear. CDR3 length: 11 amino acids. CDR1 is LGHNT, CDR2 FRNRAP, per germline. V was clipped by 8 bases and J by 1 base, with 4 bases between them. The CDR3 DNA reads TGTGCTAGTCTTGGCACAGATACGCAGTATTTT. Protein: CASLGTDTQYF.

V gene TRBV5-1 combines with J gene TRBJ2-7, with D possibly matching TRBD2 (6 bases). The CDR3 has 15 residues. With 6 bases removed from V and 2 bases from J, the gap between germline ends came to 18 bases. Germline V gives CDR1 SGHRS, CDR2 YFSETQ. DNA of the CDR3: TGCGCCAGCAAATTCTCGGGGGACCGACCCTACGAGCAGTACTTC. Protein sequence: CASKFSGDRPYEQYF.

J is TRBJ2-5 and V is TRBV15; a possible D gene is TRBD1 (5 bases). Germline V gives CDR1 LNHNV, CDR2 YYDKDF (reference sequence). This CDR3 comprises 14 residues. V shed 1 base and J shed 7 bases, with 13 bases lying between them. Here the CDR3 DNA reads TGTGCCACCAGCAGAGGGGGCGTCGTGGTGACCCAGTACTTC. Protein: CATSRGGVVVTQYF.

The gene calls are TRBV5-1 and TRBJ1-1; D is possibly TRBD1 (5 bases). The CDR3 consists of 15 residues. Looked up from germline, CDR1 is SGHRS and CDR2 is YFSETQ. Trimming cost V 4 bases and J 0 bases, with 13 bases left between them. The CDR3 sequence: CASSRRQTLNTEAFF. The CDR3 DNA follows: TGCGCCAGCAGCCGCAGACAGACCTTGAACACTGAAGCTTTCTTT.

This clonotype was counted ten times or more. The CDR3 DNA follows: TGTGCCAGCAGTTACGGAGATACGCAGTATTTT. It translates to CASSYGDTQYF. The chain joins TRBV6-2 or TRBV6-3 to TRBJ2-3; no clear D gene. The CDR3 is 11 amino acids. The germline gives CDR1 MNHEY, CDR2 SVGEGT. The germline V and J ends were trimmed by 2 bases and 5 bases, with 2 bases remaining between them.

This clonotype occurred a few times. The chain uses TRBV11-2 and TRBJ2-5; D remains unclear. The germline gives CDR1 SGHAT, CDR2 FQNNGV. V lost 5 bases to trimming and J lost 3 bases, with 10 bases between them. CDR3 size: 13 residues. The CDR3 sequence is CASSRINKETQYF. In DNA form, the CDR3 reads TGTGCCAGCAGCCGGATCAATAAAGAGACCCAGTACTTC. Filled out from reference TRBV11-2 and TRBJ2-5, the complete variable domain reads EAGVAQSPRYKIIEKRQSVAFWCNPISGHATLYWYQQILGQGPKLLIQFQNNGVVDDSQLPKDRFSAERLKGVDSTLKIQPAKLEDSAVYLCASSRINKETQYFGPGTRLLVL.

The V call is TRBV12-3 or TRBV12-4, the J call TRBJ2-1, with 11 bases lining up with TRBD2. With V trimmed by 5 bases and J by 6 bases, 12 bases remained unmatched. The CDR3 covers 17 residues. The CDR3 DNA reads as TGTGCCAGCAGTCCCATAGCGGGAGGGCCAGATGTCAATGAGCAGTTCTTC. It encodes CASSPIAGGPDVNEQFF.

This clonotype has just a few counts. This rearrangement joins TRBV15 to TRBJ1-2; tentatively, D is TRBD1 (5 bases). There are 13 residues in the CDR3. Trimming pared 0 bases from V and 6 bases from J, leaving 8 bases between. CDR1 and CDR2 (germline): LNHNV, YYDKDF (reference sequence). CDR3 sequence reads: CATSRDRGHGYTF. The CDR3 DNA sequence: TGTGCCACCAGCAGAGATCGGGGCCATGGCTACACCTTC.